These 24 T cell receptor beta chains were sequenced from one sample in a study of blood T cell repertoires in COVID-19. Method: immunoSEQ multiplex PCR; TCRdb's copy keeps in-frame clones and lacks some. The sample contains approximately 140,000 clones, 88% of which appear only once. Source material: PBMCs or T cells enriched from blood (not recorded which). Receptor source: a woman aged 25-40 years with acute COVID-19.

The chain links TRBV27 to TRBJ1-6; 8 nucleotides match TRBD1. Germline CDR1 is MNHEY and CDR2 is SMNVEV (reference sequence). V dropped 5 bases and J dropped 7; count of bases not matched to a gene: 10. The CDR3 spans 16 residues. CDR3 sequence (DNA): TGTGCCAGCAGTACCAAGACAGGGGCTCTAAATTCACCCCTCCACTTT. It is translated as CASSTKTGALNSPLHF.

The rearrangement joins TRBV19 to TRBJ2-1; 10 bases match TRBD2. V gave up 6 bases and J gave up 0 bases; unmatched junction bases: 5. Germline assignment: CDR1 LNHDA and CDR2 SQIVND (reference sequence). The CDR3 spans 16 residues. CDR3 sequence: CASSRIAGGSYNEQFF. CDR3 in DNA: TGTGCCAGTAGCCGAATAGCGGGAGGCTCCTACAATGAGCAGTTCTTC.

Only one count was recorded for this clone. Within the sample, other DNA sequences also encode this same CDR3. The chain uses TRBV5-1 and TRBJ1-1; D may be TRBD1 (5 bases). CDR3 length: 13 residues. Germline V gene lookup returns CDR1 SGHRS and CDR2 YFSETQ. Deletions cut 2 bases from V and 4 bases from J, with 9 bases between. The CDR3, as DNA: TGCGCCAGCAGCTTATCCGGGGGCACTGAAGCTTTCTTT. Encoded protein: CASSLSGGTEAFF.

The chain is built from TRBV7-9 and TRBJ2-6; D is possibly TRBD2 (6 bases). The CDR3 spans 15 residues. The V gene lost 7 bases and the J gene lost 2 bases, with 12 bases spanning the gap. The germline CDR1 and CDR2 sequences are SEHNR and FQNEAQ (reference sequence). CDR3 bases: TGTGCCAGCATCAGAACGGGAGCTGGGGCCAACGTCCTGACTTTC. Translated, it gives CASIRTGAGANVLTF.

This clone was observed a few times. The V gene is TRBV28, the J gene TRBJ2-3; unclear D gene. Deletions cut 7 bases from V and 4 bases from J, with 18 bases between. Germline V gives CDR1 MDHEN, CDR2 SYDVKM. The CDR3 extends over 15 amino acids. Here the CDR3 reads CASIMADSMADTQYF. Written as DNA, the CDR3 is TGTGCCAGCATTATGGCAGACTCGATGGCAGATACGCAGTATTTT.

This clone was counted only a few times. The chain uses TRBV10-3 and TRBJ2-1, with TRBD2 as a possible D gene (6 bases). This CDR3 has 15 residues. The V and J ends lost 2 bases and 2 bases respectively, with 10 bases between them. Germline V gene sequence: CDR1 ENHRY, CDR2 SYGVKD. The CDR3 protein is CAISEGGLTYNEQFF. CDR3 nucleotides: TGTGCCATCAGTGAGGGAGGGCTTACCTACAATGAGCAGTTCTTC.

A few counts support this clone. This sequence joins TRBV9 and TRBJ1-3, with D unclear. Germline V gene data show CDR1 as SGDLS and CDR2 as YYNGEE. The CDR3 is made up of 14 amino acids. Trimming took 2 bases from V and 0 from J, leaving 6 bases between them. DNA of the CDR3: TGTGCCAGCAGCGTTGGGCCCTCTGGAAACACCATATATTTT. Translation: CASSVGPSGNTIYF.

J is TRBJ2-7 and V is TRBV4-2; 11 bases agree with TRBD1. Germline V gene sequence: CDR1 LGHNA, CDR2 YNFKEQ. V lost 4 bases to trimming and J lost 6 bases; unmatched junction nucleotides: 8. CDR3 length: 15 residues. Here the CDR3 reads CASSPAGTGGLEQYF. CDR3 DNA: TGTGCCAGCAGCCCAGCCGGGACAGGGGGGCTCGAGCAGTACTTC.

There are a few counts of this clone. The rearrangement links TRBV28 to TRBJ1-5; no definite D call. V lost 8 bases to trimming and J lost 0 bases, with 17 bases between them. The CDR3 spans 16 residues. Per the germline V gene, CDR1 is MDHEN and CDR2 is SYDVKM. The chain's CDR3 is CASSPVGSHSNQPQHF. Written as DNA, the CDR3 is TGTGCCAGCTCCCCCGTGGGCAGTCATAGCAATCAGCCCCAGCATTTT.

This chain connects TRBV19 to TRBJ1-5; TRBD1 is a possible D gene (6 bases). From germline, CDR1 is LNHDA and CDR2 SQIVND (reference sequence). Trimming pared 9 bases from V and 3 bases from J, leaving 15 bases between. This CDR3 is 14 amino acids long. Here the CDR3 DNA reads TGTGCCAGCGCGACAGGTCCACCCAATCAGCCCCAGCATTTT. Translating gives CASATGPPNQPQHF.

This clone showed up just once. V usage is TRBV28 and J usage is TRBJ1-2; 9 bases line up with TRBD1. V was clipped by 3 bases and J by 4 bases; unmatched bases: 9. This CDR3 has 16 amino acids. Germline V gives CDR1 MDHEN, CDR2 SYDVKM. CDR3 bases: TGTGCCAGCAGTTTGTCCTCGGACAGGGGAGGCTATGGCTACACCTTC. Translation: CASSLSSDRGGYGYTF.

This clone appeared once. This sample also contains other DNA sequences that code for the same CDR3. CDR3 nucleotide sequence: TGTGCCAGCAGCCCCCCAGGGTACACTGAAGCTTTCTTT. Encoded protein: CASSPPGYTEAFF. The chain couples TRBV3-1 (or the pseudogene TRBV3-2) to TRBJ1-1; a possible D gene is TRBD1 (5 bases). The CDR3 is 13 amino acids. Germline CDR1 reads LGHDT; CDR2 reads YNNKEL (reference sequence). V lost 4 bases to trimming and J lost 3 bases, with 9 bases between them.

The chain combines TRBV15 with TRBJ1-2, with no clear D. The CDR3 covers 16 residues. With 5 bases removed from V and 7 bases from J, the gap between germline ends came to 23 bases. Germline assignment: CDR1 LNHNV and CDR2 YYDKDF (reference sequence). The chain's CDR3 is CATSASHATRSGGYTF. Here the CDR3 DNA reads TGTGCCACCAGCGCCAGTCACGCCACACGATCGGGTGGCTACACCTTC.

The chain carries TRBV5-4 and TRBJ2-7; unclear D gene. Germline V lookup: CDR1 SGHNT, CDR2 YYREEE (reference sequence). The CDR3 contains 13 residues. V shed 1 base and J shed 0 bases, with 5 bases lying between them. The CDR3 region is CASSLFRSYEQYF. In DNA, the CDR3 is TGTGCCAGCAGCTTGTTCCGCTCCTACGAGCAGTACTTC.

This sequence joins TRBV6-5 and TRBJ2-7; a possible D gene is TRBD1 (6 bases). V was cut by 2 bases and J by 0 bases, with 11 bases left in between. This CDR3 is 15 amino acids long. Germline CDR1 and CDR2: MNHEY and SVGAGI. The CDR3 loop reads CASSYAWDNSYEQYF. CDR3 DNA: TGTGCCAGCAGTTACGCCTGGGACAACTCCTACGAGCAGTACTTC.

This chain connects TRBV28 to TRBJ1-6, with D possibly being TRBD1 (5 bases). Trimming pared 7 bases from V and 10 bases from J, leaving 17 bases between. Germline CDR1 and CDR2: MDHEN and SYDVKM. CDR3 length: 14 residues. In DNA, the CDR3 is TGTGCCAGCAACCGGGGGGGATGGGGATCACCCCTCCACTTT. Translated: CASNRGGWGSPLHF.

The chain is built from TRBV5-6 and TRBJ2-1, with D tentatively TRBD1 (5 bases). The CDR3 consists of 16 residues. Germline assignment: CDR1 SGHDT and CDR2 YYEEEE. V gave up 4 bases and J gave up 0 bases, with 14 bases separating them. In nucleotides, the CDR3 is TGTGCCAGCAGCCTTATGGGGCAGATCTCCTACAATGAGCAGTTCTTC. Translated: CASSLMGQISYNEQFF.

In this sample, this clone turned up a few times. The chain links TRBV6-5 to TRBJ1-2, with TRBD1 matching over 7 bases. In germline, CDR1 is MNHEY, CDR2 SVGAGI. The V gene end was trimmed by 5 bases and the J gene end by 3 bases; junction bases not matched to a gene: 3. The CDR3 is made up of 13 amino acids. The chain's CDR3 is CASSIDRDYGYTF. The CDR3 DNA sequence: TGTGCCAGCAGTATCGACAGGGACTATGGCTACACCTTC.

J is TRBJ2-3 and V is TRBV7-2; TRBD2 matches at 8 bases. Germline CDR1 and CDR2: SGHTA and FQGNSA. The V gene end was trimmed by 4 bases and the J gene end by 3 bases; junction bases not matched to a gene: 3. The CDR3 is 14 amino acids. CDR3 nucleotide sequence: TGTGCCAGCAGCTCTATAGCGGGAACAGATACGCAGTATTTT. Translated, it gives CASSSIAGTDTQYF.

This rearrangement joins TRBV19 to TRBJ2-2, with a possible D match to TRBD1 (6 bases). Trimming stripped 9 bases from V and 1 base from J, with 12 bases between. Germline V CDR1 and CDR2: LNHDA, SQIVND (reference sequence). CDR3 length equals 14 residues. For the CDR3, the DNA is TGTGCCAGCACGGCACAGGGGAACACCGGGGAGCTGTTTTTT. Translation gives CASTAQGNTGELFF.

The genes are TRBV9 and TRBJ1-2; 8 bases are a match to TRBD1. V lost 1 base to trimming and J lost 4 bases; unmatched junction nucleotides: 6. Germline lookup yields CDR1 SGDLS and CDR2 YYNGEE. The CDR3 consists of 15 residues. CDR3 in amino acids: CASSVQDRALYGYTF. CDR3 DNA: TGTGCCAGCAGCGTACAGGACAGGGCTCTCTATGGCTACACCTTC.

The chain joins TRBV15 to TRBJ1-4; no clear D gene. Trimming pared 3 bases from V and 0 bases from J, leaving 14 bases between. The germline V gene has CDR1 LNHNV and CDR2 YYDKDF (reference sequence). This CDR3 region has 17 residues. CDR3 loop: CATSRHREVATNEKLFF. The CDR3 region has the DNA TGTGCCACCAGCAGGCACCGTGAGGTTGCAACTAATGAAAAACTGTTTTTT.

This rearrangement joins TRBV29-1 to TRBJ1-1; TRBD1 is a possible D gene (5 bases). Between the trimmed V and J ends, which lost 5 bases and 3 bases, there was a span of 7 bases. The CDR3 runs to 11 residues. Germline CDR1 is SQVTM and CDR2 is ANQGSEA. The CDR3, as DNA: TGCAGCGTTACGACAGACACTGAAGCTTTCTTT. Translated: CSVTTDTEAFF.

This chain uses TRBV7-9 with TRBJ2-5; 8 nucleotides align to TRBD1. This CDR3 is built from 15 residues. Trimming cost V 4 bases and J 1 base; bases outside gene matches: 5. Germline CDR1 SEHNR, CDR2 FQNEAQ (reference sequence). CDR3 sequence reads: CASSYPTGVQETQYF. The CDR3 DNA reads TGTGCCAGCAGCTACCCGACAGGGGTCCAAGAGACCCAGTACTTC.